This T cell receptor beta chain was identified during a study of shared clonotypes between healthy human individuals. Background on the study: Each donor contributed plates that comprised three CD4 naive, three CD4 memory, two CD8 naive and one CD8 memory.

CDR3 length: 12 residues. Germline V CDR1 and CDR2: SGHRS, YFSETQ. V was clipped by 7 bases and J by 4 bases, with 11 bases between them. Positively selected for CCR7, the CD45RO-negative cells used as naive CD8 cells excluded terminally differentiated effector memory CD45RA+ cells. Assay: immunoSEQ multiplex PCR; the TCRdb copy retains only in-frame clones and omits some. The top ten clones hold 24% of a sample with more than 600,000 clones, around 92% of them seen once. The receptor was derived from a man aged 25-45 years in good health. The chain links TRBV5-1 to TRBJ1-2; D uncertain. Material for sequencing was naive CD8+ T cells sorted from blood. This CDR3 reads CASDEVSYGYTF. CDR3 sequence (DNA): TGCGCCAGCGACGAGGTGAGCTATGGCTACACCTTC.